These T cell receptor beta chains were read from a single sample in a study of blood T cell repertoires in COVID-19. Repertoires were generated with immunoSEQ multiplex PCR, while TCRdb's copy carries only in-frame clones and drops some. The sample yields approximately 250,000 clones, approximately 86% seen once. Sequences were obtained from peripheral blood. These receptors came from a man aged 35-49 years with active or convalescent COVID-19. Each CDR3 is given with its conserved first and last residue.

v_gene	j_gene	CDR3aa
TRBV30	TRBJ2-1	CAWSGALAGPNNEQFF
TRBV28	TRBJ1-1	CASSPGTGVSEAFF
TRBV19	TRBJ2-3	CASRSGTSGTDTQYF
TRBV6-5	TRBJ2-5	CASSPAVLQETQYF
TRBV18	TRBJ1-2	CASSPLNAGGSYGYTF
TRBV28	TRBJ1-2	CASSDRLYGYTF
TRBV5-1	TRBJ2-5	CASSSLSGGDQETQYF
TRBV27	TRBJ2-3	CASSETRLTDTQYF
TRBV2	TRBJ2-1	CASRVLGGSIYNEQFF
TRBV2	TRBJ1-1	CASSPYDRAATEAFF
TRBV19	TRBJ2-1	CASSDGLAGGPWSDEQFF
TRBV5-6	TRBJ2-1	CASSFGGPGAYNEQFF
TRBV6-5	TRBJ2-3	CASRRSSTDTQYF
TRBV6-6	TRBJ1-4	CATQGAGNEKLFF
TRBV29-1	TRBJ1-1	CSGGRDSNTEAFF
TRBV4-1	TRBJ1-3	CASSPDSGRDTIYF